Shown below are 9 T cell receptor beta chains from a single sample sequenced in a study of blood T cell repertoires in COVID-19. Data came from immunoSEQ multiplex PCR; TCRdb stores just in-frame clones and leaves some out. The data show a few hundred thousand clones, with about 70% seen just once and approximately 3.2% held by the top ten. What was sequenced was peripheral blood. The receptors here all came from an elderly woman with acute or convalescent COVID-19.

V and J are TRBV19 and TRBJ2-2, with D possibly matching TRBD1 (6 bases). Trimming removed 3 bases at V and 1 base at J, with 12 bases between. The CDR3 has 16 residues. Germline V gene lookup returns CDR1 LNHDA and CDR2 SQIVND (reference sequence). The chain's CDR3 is CASSIRTAKNTGELFF. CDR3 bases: TGTGCCAGTAGTATCAGGACAGCCAAGAACACCGGGGAGCTGTTTTTT.

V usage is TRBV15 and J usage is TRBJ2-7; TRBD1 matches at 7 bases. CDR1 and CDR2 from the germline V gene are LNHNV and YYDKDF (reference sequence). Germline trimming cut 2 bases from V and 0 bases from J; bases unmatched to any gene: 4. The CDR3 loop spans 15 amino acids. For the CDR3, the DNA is TGTGCCACCAGCAGATTACAGGGGACCTCCTACGAGCAGTACTTC. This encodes CATSRLQGTSYEQYF.

This CDR3 is CASSQDDFRTETMDYTF. The CDR3 DNA sequence: TGTGCCAGCAGCCAAGACGACTTCCGAACAGAGACTATGGACTACACCTTC. The chain recombines TRBV3-1 (or the pseudogene TRBV3-2) with TRBJ1-2, with D unresolved. Germline values: CDR1 LGHDT, CDR2 YNNKEL (reference sequence). CDR3 length: 17 amino acids. V was trimmed by 0 bases and J by 10 bases, leaving 24 bases between them.

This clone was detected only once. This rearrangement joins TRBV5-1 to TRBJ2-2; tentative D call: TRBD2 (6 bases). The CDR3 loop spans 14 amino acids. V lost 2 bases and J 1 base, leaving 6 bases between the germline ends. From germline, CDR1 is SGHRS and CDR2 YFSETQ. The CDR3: CASSFSGNTGELFF. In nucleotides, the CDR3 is TGCGCCAGCAGCTTTAGCGGGAACACCGGGGAGCTGTTTTTT.

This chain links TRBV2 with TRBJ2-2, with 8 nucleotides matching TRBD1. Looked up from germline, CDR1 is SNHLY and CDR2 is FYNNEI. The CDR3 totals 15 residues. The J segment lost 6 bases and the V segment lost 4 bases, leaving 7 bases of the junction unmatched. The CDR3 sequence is CASSVTRTGPGELFF. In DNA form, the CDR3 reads TGTGCCAGCAGTGTCACTCGGACAGGGCCCGGGGAGCTGTTTTTT. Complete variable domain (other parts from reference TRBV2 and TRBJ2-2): EPEVTQTPSHQVTQMGQEVILRCVPISNHLYFYWYRQILGQKVEFLVSFYNNEISEKSEIFDDQFSVERPDGSNFTLKIRSTKLEDSAMYFCASSVTRTGPGELFFGEGSRLTVL.

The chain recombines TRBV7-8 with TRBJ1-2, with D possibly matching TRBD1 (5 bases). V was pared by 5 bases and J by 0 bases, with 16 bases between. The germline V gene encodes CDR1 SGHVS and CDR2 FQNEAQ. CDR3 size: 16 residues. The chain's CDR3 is CASSPVGGLANYGYTF. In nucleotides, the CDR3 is TGTGCCAGCAGCCCGGTGGGGGGACTAGCTAACTATGGCTACACCTTC.

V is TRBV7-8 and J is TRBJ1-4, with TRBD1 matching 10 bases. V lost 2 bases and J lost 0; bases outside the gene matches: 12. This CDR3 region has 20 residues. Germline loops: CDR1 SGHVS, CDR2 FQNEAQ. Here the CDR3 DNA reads TGTGCCAGCAGCTTAAGAGTCGGTGGACAGGGGGTTTCAACTAATGAAAAACTGTTTTTT. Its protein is CASSLRVGGQGVSTNEKLFF.

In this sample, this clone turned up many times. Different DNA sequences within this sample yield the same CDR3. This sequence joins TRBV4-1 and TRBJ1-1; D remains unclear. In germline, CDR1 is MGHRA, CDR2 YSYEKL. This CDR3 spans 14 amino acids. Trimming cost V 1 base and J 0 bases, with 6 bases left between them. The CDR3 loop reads CASSQVLLNTEAFF. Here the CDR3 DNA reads TGCGCCAGCAGCCAAGTTCTGTTGAACACTGAAGCTTTCTTT.

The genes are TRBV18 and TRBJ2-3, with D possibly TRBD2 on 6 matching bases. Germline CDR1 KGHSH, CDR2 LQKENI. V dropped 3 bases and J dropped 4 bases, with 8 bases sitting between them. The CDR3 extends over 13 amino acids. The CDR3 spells CASSPGGSDTQYF. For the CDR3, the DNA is TGTGCCAGCTCACCGGGGGGATCAGATACGCAGTATTTT.